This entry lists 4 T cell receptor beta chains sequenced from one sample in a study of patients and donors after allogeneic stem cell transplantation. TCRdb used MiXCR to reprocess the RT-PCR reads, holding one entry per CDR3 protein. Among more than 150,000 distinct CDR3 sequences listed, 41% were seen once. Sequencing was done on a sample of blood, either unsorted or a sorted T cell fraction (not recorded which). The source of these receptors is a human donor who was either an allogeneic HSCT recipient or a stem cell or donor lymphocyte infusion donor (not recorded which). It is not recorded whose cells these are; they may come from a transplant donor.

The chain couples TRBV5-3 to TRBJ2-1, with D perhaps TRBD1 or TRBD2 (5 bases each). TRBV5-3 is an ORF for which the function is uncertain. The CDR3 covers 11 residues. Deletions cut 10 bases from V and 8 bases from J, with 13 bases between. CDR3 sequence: CAGQGVDEQFF. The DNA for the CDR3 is TGTGCCGGCCAGGGAGTGGATGAGCAGTTCTTC.

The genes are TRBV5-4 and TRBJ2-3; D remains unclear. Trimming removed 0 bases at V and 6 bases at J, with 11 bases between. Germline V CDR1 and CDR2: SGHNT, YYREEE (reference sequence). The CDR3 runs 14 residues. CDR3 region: CASSLEAPVDTQYF. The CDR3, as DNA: TGTGCCAGCAGCTTGGAGGCCCCCGTGGATACGCAGTATTTT.

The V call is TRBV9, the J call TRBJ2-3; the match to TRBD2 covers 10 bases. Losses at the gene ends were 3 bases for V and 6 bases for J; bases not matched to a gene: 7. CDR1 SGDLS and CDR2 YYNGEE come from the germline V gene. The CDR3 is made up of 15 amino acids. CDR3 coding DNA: TGTGCCAGCAGCGCGCCCTTAGCGGGGGGTGATACGCAGTATTTT. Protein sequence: CASSAPLAGGDTQYF.

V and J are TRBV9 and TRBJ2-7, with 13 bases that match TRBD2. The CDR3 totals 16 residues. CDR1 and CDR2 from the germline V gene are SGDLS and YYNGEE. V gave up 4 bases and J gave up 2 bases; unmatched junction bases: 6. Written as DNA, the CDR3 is TGTGCCAGCAGCCCGAGACTAGCGGGAGGAACCTACGAGCAGTACTTC. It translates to CASSPRLAGGTYEQYF.